The 17 T cell receptor beta chains below all came from one sample that was sequenced in a study of blood T cell repertoires in COVID-19 (TCRdb year 2020). The library was generated by the immunoSEQ multiplex PCR assay. The table was pulled from immuneACCESS by TCRdb, which kept in-frame rearrangements only. Such tables lose some clones; where checked, under half of the loss comes from unresolved V genes, and the rest has no known cause. Present in this sample are about 110,000 clones, roughly 88% of which were seen just once. 6.8% of the sample is taken by the ten largest. Sequencing input: peripheral blood. These TCRs come from a man aged 50 to 60 with active or convalescent COVID-19.

This rearrangement joins TRBV15 to TRBJ1-4; no firm D call. Trimming stripped 5 bases from V and 5 bases from J, with 12 bases between. The CDR3 extends over 14 amino acids. Germline CDR1 LNHNV, CDR2 YYDKDF (reference sequence). The CDR3 nucleotides read TGTGCCACCAGCGCCCCGGGAGTAAATGAAAAACTGTTTTTT. As protein: CATSAPGVNEKLFF.

CDR3 DNA: TGTGCCAGCAGTTACCCCGGACTAGCCGGAGACCAAGAGACCCAGTACTTC. Amino acid sequence: CASSYPGLAGDQETQYF. This chain links TRBV6-2 or TRBV6-3 with TRBJ2-5; 8 bases map to TRBD2. There are 17 residues in the CDR3. Germline trimming cut 2 bases from V and 0 bases from J; bases unmatched to any gene: 8. The germline CDR1 and CDR2 sequences are MNHEY and SVGEGT.

This clone was detected only once. This CDR3 is CASSSRTSGRDEQFF. The DNA for the CDR3 is TGTGCCAGCAGCTCCCGGACTAGCGGGAGAGATGAGCAGTTCTTC. The V call is TRBV11-3, the J call TRBJ2-1, with TRBD2 identical over 13 bases. The CDR3 is 15 residues long. Germline values: CDR1 SGHNT, CDR2 YENEEA. The V segment lost 4 bases and the J segment 8 bases; nucleotides outside the gene matches: 5.

This chain connects TRBV29-1 to TRBJ2-2; 8 bases fit TRBD2. Germline V lookup: CDR1 SQVTM, CDR2 ANQGSEA. The CDR3 spans 17 residues. J gave up 0 bases and V 3 bases, and 9 bases lay outside the gene matches. The CDR3 DNA follows: TGCAGCGTTGAGGGCAGGGGTAGCGGGACGAACACCGGGGAGCTGTTTTTT. It is translated as CSVEGRGSGTNTGELFF.

This chain links TRBV10-3 with TRBJ2-3, with D possibly being TRBD1 (6 bases). The CDR3 length is 12 residues. With 8 bases removed from V and 5 bases from J, the gap between germline ends came to 11 bases. Looked up from germline, CDR1 is ENHRY and CDR2 is SYGVKD. The CDR3 DNA reads TGTGCCATCTGGACAGTTGGAGATACGCAGTATTTT. This encodes CAIWTVGDTQYF.

The CDR3 DNA sequence: TGTGCCAGCAGTATCCAACAGGGCTATGGCTACACCTTC. Its translation is CASSIQQGYGYTF. The chain joins TRBV2 to TRBJ1-2, with a tentative D call TRBD1 (6 bases). Trimming cost V 5 bases and J 4 bases, with 11 bases left between them. In germline, CDR1 is SNHLY, CDR2 FYNNEI. The CDR3 is made up of 13 amino acids.

This clone has more than one count but fewer than ten. The chain has TRBV7-2 and TRBJ2-7; D is unclear. CDR1 is SGHTA, CDR2 FQGNSA, per germline. With 6 bases removed from V and 4 bases from J, the gap between germline ends came to 19 bases. The CDR3 is 15 amino acids. The CDR3 reads CASSQTPGLPYEQYF. CDR3 nucleotide sequence: TGTGCCAGCAGTCAGACGCCAGGTTTACCTTACGAGCAGTACTTC.

This clone was recorded once. The chain has TRBV28 and TRBJ2-5; D remains unclear. The ends were cut back, 2 bases at V and 2 bases at J, with 6 bases in the middle. This CDR3 has 13 amino acids. Germline lookup yields CDR1 MDHEN and CDR2 SYDVKM. Here the CDR3 DNA reads TGTGCCAGCAGTTTAAATCTGCAAGAGACCCAGTACTTC. This sequence encodes CASSLNLQETQYF. Full variable domain (rest looked up from reference TRBV28 and TRBJ2-5): DVKVTQSSRYLVKRTGEKVFLECVQDMDHENMFWYRQDPGLGLRLIYFSYDVKMKEKGDIPEGYSVSREKKERFSLILESASTNQTSMYLCASSLNLQETQYFGPGTRLLVL.

The J gene is TRBJ1-2, the V gene TRBV29-1; 7 nucleotides align to TRBD1. Trimming at V came to 6 bases and at J to 3 bases, leaving 10 bases not matched to a gene. CDR1 is SQVTM and CDR2 is ANQGSEA in the germline V gene. The CDR3 sequence is 14 residues long. In DNA, the CDR3 is TGCAGCGTATCTAACAGGGGAAAGGACTATGGCTACACCTTC. Translated, it gives CSVSNRGKDYGYTF.

This clone was seen once. The chain carries TRBV5-1 and TRBJ2-7; possible D gene TRBD1, 6 bases. Trimming cost V 1 base and J 0 bases, with 11 bases left between them. This CDR3 contains 15 residues. Looked up from germline, CDR1 is SGHRS and CDR2 is YFSETQ. The CDR3, as DNA: TGCGCCAGCAGCTTGCTGGCAGGGGCCTCCTACGAGCAGTACTTC. This encodes CASSLLAGASYEQYF.

The V gene is TRBV30, the J gene TRBJ1-4; 9 bases agree with TRBD1. CDR3 size: 13 residues. The junction had 2 bases not matched to a gene; V was cut back by 5 bases and J by 4 bases. Germline CDR1 and CDR2: GTSNPN and SVGIG (reference sequence). CDR3 protein: CAWGQGNNEKLFF. The CDR3 DNA is TGTGCCTGGGGACAGGGGAATAATGAAAAACTGTTTTTT.

This chain joins TRBV19 and TRBJ1-2, with D tentatively TRBD1 (6 bases). The CDR3 length is 15 residues. V lost 4 bases and J lost 2, with 14 bases in between. The germline gives CDR1 LNHDA, CDR2 SQIVND (reference sequence). CDR3 sequence (DNA): TGTGCCAGTAGTAACCCCACAGGGTTGAACTATGGCTACACCTTC. It translates to CASSNPTGLNYGYTF. Combining the CDR3 with reference TRBV19 and TRBJ1-2 gives the whole variable domain DGGITQSPKYLFRKEGQNVTLSCEQNLNHDAMYWYRQDPGQGLRLIYYSQIVNDFQKGDIAEGYSVSREKKESFPLTVTSAQKNPTAFYLCASSNPTGLNYGYTFGSGTRLTVV.

This sequence joins TRBV6-1 and TRBJ1-2, with D perhaps TRBD1 (5 bases). This CDR3 has 14 amino acids. Germline CDR1 is MNHNS and CDR2 is SASEGT. Trimming took 2 bases from V and 6 from J, leaving 13 bases between them. CDR3 bases: TGTGCCAGCAGTGAAATCCACGTGGGGCATGGCTACACCTTC. Translating it yields CASSEIHVGHGYTF.

The chain recombines TRBV30 with TRBJ2-6; a possible D gene is TRBD2 (6 bases). This CDR3 has 14 amino acids. V shed 5 bases and J shed 1 base, with 9 bases lying between them. In germline, CDR1 is GTSNPN, CDR2 SVGIG (reference sequence). This CDR3 is CAWGGGSGANVLTF. DNA for the CDR3: TGTGCCTGGGGCGGAGGGTCTGGGGCCAACGTCCTGACTTTC.

The V and J genes are TRBV19 and TRBJ2-3; 11 nucleotides agree with TRBD2. Germline CDR1 reads LNHDA; CDR2 reads SQIVND (reference sequence). Trimming at V came to 5 bases and at J to 11 bases, leaving 6 bases not matched to a gene. CDR3 length: 13 amino acids. Written as DNA, the CDR3 is TGTGCCAGTAGTCTATCACTAGCGGGGGAGCAGTATTTT. It codes for CASSLSLAGEQYF. The complete variable domain, with remaining parts taken from reference TRBV19 and TRBJ2-3, reads DGGITQSPKYLFRKEGQNVTLSCEQNLNHDAMYWYRQDPGQGLRLIYYSQIVNDFQKGDIAEGYSVSREKKESFPLTVTSAQKNPTAFYLCASSLSLAGEQYFGPGTRLTVL.

The rearrangement joins TRBV6-5 to TRBJ1-3; no reliable D call. There are 12 residues in the CDR3. The V gene lost 5 bases and the J gene lost 4 bases, with 6 bases spanning the gap. Germline CDR1 reads MNHEY; CDR2 reads SVGAGI. In DNA form, the CDR3 reads TGTGCCAGCAGTCTAGAAGGAAACACCATATATTTT. It encodes CASSLEGNTIYF.

The chain is built from TRBV28 and TRBJ2-3, with D maybe TRBD1 (5 bases). The CDR3 extends over 13 amino acids. Germline loops: CDR1 MDHEN, CDR2 SYDVKM. Trimming pared 2 bases from V and 4 bases from J, leaving 7 bases between. The CDR3 DNA is TGTGCCAGCAGTTTAGGGGCCCCAGATACGCAGTATTTT. Translating gives CASSLGAPDTQYF.